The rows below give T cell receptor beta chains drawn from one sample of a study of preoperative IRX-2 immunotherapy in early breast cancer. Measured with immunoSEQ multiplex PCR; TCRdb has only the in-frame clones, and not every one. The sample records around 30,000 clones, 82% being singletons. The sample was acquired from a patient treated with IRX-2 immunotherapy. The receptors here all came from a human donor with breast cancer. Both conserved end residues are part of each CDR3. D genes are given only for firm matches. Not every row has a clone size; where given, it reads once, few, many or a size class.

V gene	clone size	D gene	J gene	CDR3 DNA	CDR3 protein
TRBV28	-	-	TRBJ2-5	TGTGCCAGCAGCCCAAGTTGGGGCGCGGAGACCCAGTACTTC	CASSPSWGAETQYF
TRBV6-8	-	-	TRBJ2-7	TGTGCCAGCAGTGGCCGACTAGGGTTTCCCTACGAGCAGTACTTC	CASSGRLGFPYEQYF
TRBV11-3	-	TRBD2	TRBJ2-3	TGTGCCAGCAGCCGATATAGCGGGAGGGGCACAGATACGCAGTATTTT	CASSRYSGRGTDTQYF
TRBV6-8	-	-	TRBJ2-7	TGTGCCAGCAGTTACTCAGGGGTGGGCGAGCAGTACTTC	CASSYSGVGEQYF
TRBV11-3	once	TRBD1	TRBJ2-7	TGTGCCAGCAGCTTAACAGGGGTTGAGGGGTACGAGCAGTACTTC	CASSLTGVEGYEQYF
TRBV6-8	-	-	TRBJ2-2	TGTGCCAGCAGTTATAGGAGTACCGGGGAGCTGTTTTTT	CASSYRSTGELFF
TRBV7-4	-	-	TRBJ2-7	TGTGCCAGCAGCTTACGTGGTTCCTACGAGCAGTACTTC	CASSLRGSYEQYF
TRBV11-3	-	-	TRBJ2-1	TGTGCCAGCAGCTCACCAATACCCTCCCATGAGCAGTTCTTC	CASSSPIPSHEQFF
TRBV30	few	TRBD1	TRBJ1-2	TGTGCCTGGAGGGGGGACAGGGGGCGCATCTATGGCTACACCTTC	CAWRGDRGRIYGYTF
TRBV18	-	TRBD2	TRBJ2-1	TGTGCCAGCTCACCCTTCCGGTCTAGCGGGAGTTCCTACAATGAGCAGTTCTTC	CASSPFRSSGSSYNEQFF
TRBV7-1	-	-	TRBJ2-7	TGTGCCAGCAGCTTTGAGGGTCTCTACGAGCAGTACTTC	CASSFEGLYEQYF
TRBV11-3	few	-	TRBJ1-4	TGTGCCAGCAGCTTAGAGATAAGGGGCTCAGAAAAACTGTTTTTT	CASSLEIRGSEKLFF
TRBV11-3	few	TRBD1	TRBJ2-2	TGTGCCAGCAGCCACGGGACAGGGGGCCGGCTCACCGGGGAGCTGTTTTTT	CASSHGTGGRLTGELFF
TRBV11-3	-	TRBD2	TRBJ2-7	TGTGCCAGCAGCTCAAGACTAGCGGGAGTAACCAACGAGCAGTACTTC	CASSSRLAGVTNEQYF
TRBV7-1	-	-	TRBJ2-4	TGTGCCAGCAGCTTAGAGGCACCAAACATTCAGTACTTC	CASSLEAPNIQYF
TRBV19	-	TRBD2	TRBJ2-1	TGTGCCAGTATGCGGGCGGGGGGATCCAATGAGCAGTTCTTC	CASMRAGGSNEQFF
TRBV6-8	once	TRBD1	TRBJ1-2	TGTGCCAGCAGCCAAACGACAGGGGGAGGGACCTTC	CASSQTTGGGTF
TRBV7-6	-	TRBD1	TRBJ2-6	TGTGCCAGCAGCTTCTGGGACAGGCCGTCGTTGGGGGCCAACGTCCTGACTTTC	CASSFWDRPSLGANVLTF
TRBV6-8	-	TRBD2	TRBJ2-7	TGTGCCACAAGACTAGCGGGAGGCCCCTACGAGCAGTACTTC	CATRLAGGPYEQYF
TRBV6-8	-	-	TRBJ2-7	TGTGCCAGCAGTTACGGGGCGGGGAGGAACGAGCAGTACTTC	CASSYGAGRNEQYF
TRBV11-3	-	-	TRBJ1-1	TGTGCCAGCAGTACTCTCGGCCGCCTAGAAAACACTGAAGCTTTCTTT	CASSTLGRLENTEAFF
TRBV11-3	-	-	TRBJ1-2	TGTGCCAGCAGCTCCTCCGGGAGCAAAGCCTATGGCTACACCTTC	CASSSSGSKAYGYTF